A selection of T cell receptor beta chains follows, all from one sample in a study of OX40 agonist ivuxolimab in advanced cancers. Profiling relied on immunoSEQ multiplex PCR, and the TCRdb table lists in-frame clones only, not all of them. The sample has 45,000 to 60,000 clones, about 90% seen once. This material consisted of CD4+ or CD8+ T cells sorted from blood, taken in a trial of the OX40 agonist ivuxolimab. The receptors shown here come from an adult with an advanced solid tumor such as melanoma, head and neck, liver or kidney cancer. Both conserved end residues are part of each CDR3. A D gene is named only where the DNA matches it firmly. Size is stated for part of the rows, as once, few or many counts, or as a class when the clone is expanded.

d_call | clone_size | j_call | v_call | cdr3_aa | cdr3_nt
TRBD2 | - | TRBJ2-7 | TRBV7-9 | CASSLGSSGGYEQYF | TGTGCCAGCAGCTTAGGGTCTAGCGGGGGCTACGAGCAGTACTTC
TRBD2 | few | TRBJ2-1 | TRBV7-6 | CASSSVQRGNEQFF | TGTGCCAGCAGCTCCGTCCAGCGGGGCAATGAGCAGTTCTTC
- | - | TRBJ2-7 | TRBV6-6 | CASSYGQIYEQYF | TGTGCCAGCAGTTACGGCCAAATATACGAGCAGTACTTC
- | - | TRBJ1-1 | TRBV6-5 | CASSTGSVTEAFF | TGTGCCAGCAGTACAGGGTCCGTCACTGAAGCTTTCTTT
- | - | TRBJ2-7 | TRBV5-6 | CASSLSRLVLEYEQYF | TGTGCCAGCAGCCTCTCCCGACTAGTTTTGGAGTACGAGCAGTACTTC
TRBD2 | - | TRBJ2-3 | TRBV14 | CASSQDREGRPDTQYF | TGTGCCAGCAGCCAAGACCGGGAGGGCCGCCCAGATACGCAGTATTTT
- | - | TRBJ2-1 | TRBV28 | CASSARADSSYNEQFF | TGTGCCAGCAGCGCACGAGCGGACAGCTCCTACAATGAGCAGTTCTTC
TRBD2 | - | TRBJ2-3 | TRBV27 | CASSLSTPDPLAGGTDTQYF | TGTGCCAGCAGTTTATCTACACCCGACCCACTAGCGGGCGGCACAGATACGCAGTATTTT
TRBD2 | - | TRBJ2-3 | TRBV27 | CAIGGLAGGGTQYF | TGTGCCATTGGGGGGCTAGCGGGAGGAGGTACGCAGTATTTT
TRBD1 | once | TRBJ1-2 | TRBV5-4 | CASSPGGSNYGYTF | TGTGCCAGCAGCCCAGGGGGATCTAACTATGGCTACACCTTC
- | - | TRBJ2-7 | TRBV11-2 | CASSPRGAGYEQYF | TGTGCCAGCAGCCCCCGGGGAGCGGGCTACGAGCAGTACTTC
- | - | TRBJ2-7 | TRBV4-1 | CASSQDPSESYEQYF | TGCGCCAGCAGCCAAGACCCTAGCGAAAGCTACGAGCAGTACTTC
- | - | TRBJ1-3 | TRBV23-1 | CASSHSSGRTIYF | TGCGCCAGCAGTCATTCCTCTGGTAGGACCATATATTTT
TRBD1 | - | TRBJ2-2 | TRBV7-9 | CASSLPRGTGGTGELFF | TGTGCCAGCAGCCTACCCCGTGGGACAGGGGGTACCGGGGAGCTGTTTTTT
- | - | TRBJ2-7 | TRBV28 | CASSSAGPRYGGSYEQYF | TGTGCCAGCAGTTCCGCCGGGCCCCGCTATGGAGGGTCCTACGAGCAGTACTTC
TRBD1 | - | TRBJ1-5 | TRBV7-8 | CASSNGQASNQPQHF | TGTGCCAGCAGCAATGGACAGGCTAGCAATCAGCCCCAGCATTTT
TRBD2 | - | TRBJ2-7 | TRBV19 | CASSPGGSYEQYF | TGTGCCAGTAGCCCCGGGGGGTCCTACGAGCAGTACTTC
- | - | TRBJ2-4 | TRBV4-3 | CASSQERRSAKNIQYF | TGCGCCAGCAGCCAAGAGAGGAGATCAGCCAAAAACATTCAGTACTTC
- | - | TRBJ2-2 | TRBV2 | CASSELEGRAGELFF | TGTGCCAGCAGTGAATTGGAGGGGCGTGCCGGGGAGCTGTTTTTT
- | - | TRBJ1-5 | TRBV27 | CASSLARDQPQHF | TGTGCCAGCAGTTTAGCGAGGGATCAGCCCCAGCATTTT
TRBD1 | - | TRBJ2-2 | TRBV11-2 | CASSSGTGWDTGELFF | TGTGCCAGCAGCTCAGGGACAGGGTGGGACACCGGGGAGCTGTTTTTT
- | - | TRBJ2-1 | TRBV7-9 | CASSAPPGGIYNEQFF | TGTGCCAGCAGCGCCCCCCCAGGGGGGATCTACAATGAGCAGTTCTTC